The clone carrying this T cell receptor beta chain was counted at least ten times. The data derive from a study of T-cell reconstitution after alpha-beta-depleted transplantation in children. V dropped 8 bases and J dropped 0 bases, with 7 bases sitting between them. The CDR3 is 12 residues long. The germline CDR1 and CDR2 sequences are MNHNS and SASEGT. The TCRbeta library was prepared with unique molecular identifiers. TCRdb called the PCR reads again in MiXCR, with one record for every CDR3 protein. The data hold about 180,000 distinct CDR3 sequences, with roughly 10% observed a single time. This receptor was taken from a boy under 10 years old with acute myeloid leukemia, due to receive a stem cell transplant. The chain has TRBV6-1 and TRBJ1-1; D is undetermined. The starting material was PBMCs, obtained before TCRalphabeta/CD19-depleted stem cell transplant. The CDR3 DNA reads as TGTGCCAGCCTTCGGGTGAACACTGAAGCTTTCTTT. As protein: CASLRVNTEAFF.